A single sample is the source of the 32 T cell receptor beta chains below, sequenced in a study of beta chain features in type 1 diabetes. The whole isolated RNA underwent reverse transcription, so sequencing captured expressed TCRB transcripts. Sequencing was performed with immunoSEQ multiplex PCR; in TCRdb, only in-frame clones are kept and a portion is missing. The top ten clones hold more than 0.055% of a sample with about half a million clones, roughly 31% of them seen once. Sequenced material: naive CD4+ T cells from blood. The receptors were sampled from a man younger than 35 in good health.

The chain joins TRBV4-1 to TRBJ2-7; 10 bases line up with TRBD2. Germline V gene lookup returns CDR1 MGHRA and CDR2 YSYEKL. The CDR3 is 15 residues long. V lost 2 bases to trimming and J lost 6 bases; unmatched junction nucleotides: 7. DNA of the CDR3: TGCGCCAGCAGCCAACCGGGACTAGCGAACGCCGAGCAGTACTTC. It codes for CASSQPGLANAEQYF.

The CDR3 loop reads CASSARGSTDTQYF. The CDR3 DNA is TGTGCCAGCAGTGCGCGGGGTAGCACAGATACGCAGTATTTT. The chain links TRBV2 to TRBJ2-3; tentative D call: TRBD2 (6 bases). V lost 4 bases and J lost 0, with 8 bases in between. The germline CDR1 and CDR2 sequences are SNHLY and FYNNEI. This CDR3 contains 14 residues.

J is TRBJ2-1 and V is TRBV5-6; 9 bases map to TRBD2. Losses at the gene ends were 4 bases for V and 14 bases for J; bases not matched to a gene: 7. CDR3 length: 12 amino acids. CDR1 is SGHDT and CDR2 is YYEEEE in the germline V gene. In nucleotides, the CDR3 is TGTGCCAGCAGCGTAGCGGGAGCCAGCAAGTTCTTC. It is translated as CASSVAGASKFF.

This clone was seen a few times. CDR3: CASSYADRAGLNEQFF. The CDR3 DNA sequence: TGTGCCAGCAGTTACGCGGATCGGGCTGGCCTTAATGAGCAGTTCTTC. This chain joins TRBV6-5 and TRBJ2-1; D uncertain. The CDR3 has 16 amino acids. Germline CDR1 reads MNHEY; CDR2 reads SVGAGI. Trimming left V 2 bases short and J 7 bases short, with 18 bases between.

Regarding this clone: This specimen includes other DNA sequences encoding the same CDR3. The CDR3 coding sequence is TGCAGCGTTGGGGACGGTTATCAGCCCCAGCATTTT. Translating gives CSVGDGYQPQHF. The rearrangement uses TRBV29-1 and TRBJ1-5, with D tentatively TRBD1 (5 bases). The CDR3 spans 12 residues. Trimming shortened V by 4 bases and J by 5 bases, and 9 bases separated the two germline ends. Germline assignment: CDR1 SQVTM and CDR2 ANQGSEA.

In its sample, this clone was seen a few times. The V gene is TRBV4-3, the J gene TRBJ2-6, with D unclear. Germline V gene sequence: CDR1 LGHNA, CDR2 YSLEER. The CDR3 sequence is 16 residues long. The V end was cut by 1 base, the J end by 3 bases, with 10 bases between. Written as DNA, the CDR3 is TGCGCCAGCAGCCAAGGTTCTGCGAATGGGGCCAACGTCCTGACTTTC. It yields the protein CASSQGSANGANVLTF.

This clone was picked up a small number of times. The gene calls are TRBV2 and TRBJ2-1; D is ambiguous. Per the germline V gene, CDR1 is SNHLY and CDR2 is FYNNEI. V lost 11 bases and J 2 bases, leaving 19 bases between the germline ends. This CDR3 contains 15 residues. This chain's CDR3 is CASETAREPYNEQFF. In DNA form, the CDR3 reads TGTGCCTCCGAGACTGCCCGTGAACCCTACAATGAGCAGTTCTTC.

This sequence joins TRBV13 and TRBJ2-7; 7 nucleotides agree with TRBD2. This CDR3 is built from 14 residues. V dropped 3 bases and J dropped 4; count of bases not matched to a gene: 6. In germline, CDR1 is PRHDT, CDR2 FYEKMQ (reference sequence). CDR3 bases: TGTGCCAGCAGCTTCCGGGAGGCGCCTTACGAGCAGTACTTC. This sequence encodes CASSFREAPYEQYF.

Written as DNA, the CDR3 is TGTGCCAGCAGCTCCAGTGGGGGCACGGGGAATCAGCCCCAGCATTTT. Translated, it gives CASSSSGGTGNQPQHF. This sequence joins TRBV7-9 and TRBJ1-5, with a possible D match to TRBD1 (6 bases). CDR1 is SEHNR, CDR2 FQNEAQ, per germline (reference sequence). Trimming removed 4 bases at V and 4 bases at J, with 17 bases between. This CDR3 contains 16 residues.

V usage is TRBV10-3 and J usage is TRBJ2-1; no definite D call. The CDR3 consists of 11 residues. V lost 5 bases, J lost 6 bases, and 5 bases lay in between. CDR1 is ENHRY, CDR2 SYGVKD, per germline. CDR3 nucleotides: TGTGCCATCAGTCGAACCAATGAGCAGTTCTTC. This sequence encodes CAISRTNEQFF.

This rearrangement joins TRBV7-2 to TRBJ2-7; D unclear. The CDR3 is made up of 13 amino acids. V was shortened by 2 bases and J by 5 bases, with 10 bases between the two germline ends. Germline CDR1 SGHTA, CDR2 FQGNSA. The CDR3 DNA is TGTGCCAGCAGCTTAAACTCATATAACGAGCAGTACTTC. Encoded protein: CASSLNSYNEQYF.

In its sample, this clone was seen a few times. The J gene is TRBJ2-5, the V gene TRBV15; 7 positions agree with TRBD2. Trimming removed 3 bases from V and 1 base from J; junction bases left unmatched: 8. In germline, CDR1 is LNHNV, CDR2 YYDKDF (reference sequence). The CDR3 spans 16 residues. In nucleotides, the CDR3 is TGTGCCACCAGCAGGGGAGGGCAGGCGACCCAAGAGACCCAGTACTTC. Translating it yields CATSRGGQATQETQYF.

There are a few counts of this clone. This chain uses TRBV11-2 with TRBJ2-1, with D hard to call. The germline CDR1 and CDR2 sequences are SGHAT and FQNNGV. Trimming removed 6 bases from V and 1 base from J, with 7 bases in between. The CDR3 totals 13 residues. The CDR3 DNA reads as TGTGCCAGCAGGTCGGGTTCCTACAATGAGCAGTTCTTC. This codes for CASRSGSYNEQFF.

The table lists this clone with a few counts. The rearrangement uses TRBV29-1 and TRBJ1-2; D unclear. Trimming took off 0 bases at V and 0 bases at J, with 8 bases between the two ends. Germline V gene sequence: CDR1 SQVTM, CDR2 ANQGSEA. There are 14 residues in the CDR3. The CDR3 DNA is TGCAGCGTTGAAGACGGTAGATCTAACTATGGCTACACCTTC. This translates into CSVEDGRSNYGYTF.

The genes are TRBV27 and TRBJ2-5; 7 nucleotides line up with TRBD2. The V gene end was trimmed by 10 bases and the J gene end by 5 bases; junction bases not matched to a gene: 1. This CDR3 is 10 amino acids long. Germline V gene data show CDR1 as MNHEY and CDR2 as SMNVEV (reference sequence). The CDR3 nucleotides are TGTGCCACCGGGAGGGAGACCCAGTACTTC. This encodes CATGRETQYF.

V gene TRBV7-8 combines with J gene TRBJ2-3, with no clear D. This CDR3 contains 14 residues. CDR1 and CDR2 (germline): SGHVS, FQNEAQ. V lost 5 bases, J lost 1 base, and 10 bases lay in between. DNA of the CDR3: TGTGCCAGCAGCAGTCGCCTACGCACAGATACGCAGTATTTT. Translated, it gives CASSSRLRTDTQYF.

This clone was picked up a small number of times. V usage is TRBV15 and J usage is TRBJ1-2; D is perhaps TRBD1 (5 bases). Germline lookup yields CDR1 LNHNV and CDR2 YYDKDF (reference sequence). CDR3 size: 14 residues. Trimming took 2 bases from V and 9 from J, leaving 16 bases between them. CDR3 region: CATSRRDAGMSYTF. CDR3 nucleotides: TGTGCCACCAGCAGACGGGACGCCGGGATGAGCTACACCTTC.

The genes are TRBV4-3 and TRBJ2-1, with unresolved D. Germline lookup yields CDR1 LGHNA and CDR2 YSLEER. CDR3 length equals 13 residues. Trimming removed 1 base from V and 8 bases from J, with 9 bases in between. As DNA, the CDR3 is TGCGCCAGCAGCCAAGCGGGCGTCGATGAGCAGTTCTTC. Protein product: CASSQAGVDEQFF.

J is TRBJ2-1 and V is TRBV14; no reliable D call. The V end lost 6 bases, the J end lost 0 bases, and 12 bases lay between the germline ends. This CDR3 contains 15 residues. The germline gives CDR1 SGHDN, CDR2 FVKESK. CDR3 DNA sequence: TGTGCCAGCAGAGGGTCTGATAGCTCCTACAATGAGCAGTTCTTC. Encoded protein: CASRGSDSSYNEQFF.

The J gene is TRBJ2-3, the V gene TRBV29-1; D might be TRBD1 or TRBD2, each matching 5 bases. Germline values: CDR1 SQVTM, CDR2 ANQGSEA. There are 13 residues in the CDR3. DNA for the CDR3: TGCACCGGAAGGGACCCCTCCACAGATACGCAGTATTTT. The encoded protein is CTGRDPSTDTQYF.

This clone came up a few times. This chain connects TRBV29-1 to TRBJ2-1, with TRBD2 identical over 9 bases. V lost 4 bases, J lost 8 bases, and 9 bases stayed unmatched. Germline V CDR1 and CDR2: SQVTM, ANQGSEA. This CDR3 contains 14 residues. CDR3 DNA sequence: TGCAGCGTTGCGGTAGCGGGGGCCTGGGATGAGCAGTTCTTC. Protein product: CSVAVAGAWDEQFF.

Comments on this clone: This sample includes further DNA sequences coding for the same CDR3. The chain couples TRBV7-9 to TRBJ2-2; 7 bases map to TRBD2. Germline CDR1 is SEHNR and CDR2 is FQNEAQ (reference sequence). The CDR3 covers 15 residues. V lost 5 bases, J lost 3 bases, and 6 bases stayed unmatched. The DNA of the CDR3 is TGTGCCAGCAGCCCCGGGACTACTTACACCGGGGAGCTGTTTTTT. Its protein is CASSPGTTYTGELFF. The variable domain in full, with the rest retrieved from reference TRBV7-9 and TRBJ2-2, is DTGVSQNPRHKITKRGQNVTFRCDPISEHNRLYWYRQTLGQGPEFLTYFQNEAQLEKSRLLSDRFSAERPKGSFSTLEIQRTEQGDSAMYLCASSPGTTYTGELFFGEGSRLTVL.

The sample holds a few counts of this clone. The J gene is TRBJ2-1, the V gene TRBV7-9; 7 bases are a match to TRBD1. Germline V gene sequence: CDR1 SEHNR, CDR2 FQNEAQ (reference sequence). This CDR3 comprises 15 residues. Losses at the gene ends were 2 bases for V and 4 bases for J; bases not matched to a gene: 5. The CDR3 spells CASSLRQGHYNEQFF. The CDR3 coding sequence is TGTGCCAGCAGCTTAAGACAGGGACATTACAATGAGCAGTTCTTC.

This clone occurred a few times. The rearrangement links TRBV9 to TRBJ2-6; D may be TRBD1 (6 bases). The CDR3 loop spans 17 amino acids. V was trimmed by 2 bases and J by 0 bases, leaving 12 bases between them. From germline, CDR1 is SGDLS and CDR2 YYNGEE. CDR3 sequence (DNA): TGTGCCAGCAGCGTTAACAGGGCGCCCTCTGGGGCCAACGTCCTGACTTTC. Protein sequence: CASSVNRAPSGANVLTF.

This clone was detected only a few times. The V gene is TRBV27, the J gene TRBJ2-3; TRBD1 agrees at 10 bases. J gave up 4 bases and V 3 bases, and 7 bases lay outside the gene matches. Germline V gives CDR1 MNHEY, CDR2 SMNVEV (reference sequence). This CDR3 contains 16 residues. CDR3 loop: CASSFRDRGRADTQYF. The CDR3 DNA sequence: TGTGCCAGCAGTTTTAGGGACAGGGGACGGGCAGATACGCAGTATTTT.

This clone was observed a few times. The chain joins TRBV29-1 to TRBJ2-3; a possible D gene is TRBD2 (5 bases). With 7 bases removed from V and 1 base from J, the gap between germline ends came to 15 bases. CDR3 length equals 14 residues. Germline CDR1 reads SQVTM; CDR2 reads ANQGSEA. CDR3 bases: TGCAGCGGACAACTAGTGTGGGGCACAGATACGCAGTATTTT. It translates to CSGQLVWGTDTQYF.

This clone was observed a few times. The chain is built from TRBV7-9 and TRBJ1-1; no firm D call. Trimming pared 3 bases from V and 2 bases from J, leaving 4 bases between. This CDR3 has 12 amino acids. CDR1 and CDR2 from the germline V gene are SEHNR and FQNEAQ (reference sequence). CDR3 sequence (DNA): TGTGCCAGCAGCTTGGAAAACACTGAAGCTTTCTTT. Translated: CASSLENTEAFF.

This chain connects TRBV9 to TRBJ2-3; the D gene is possibly TRBD1 (5 bases). Germline V gene lookup returns CDR1 SGDLS and CDR2 YYNGEE. This CDR3 spans 15 amino acids. The V gene lost 0 bases and the J gene lost 4 bases, with 12 bases spanning the gap. CDR3 nucleotide sequence: TGTGCCAGCAGCGTAGTAGGGGTTTGGGCAGATACGCAGTATTTT. Protein: CASSVVGVWADTQYF. The variable domain in full, completed from reference TRBV9 and TRBJ2-3, reads DSGVTQTPKHLITATGQRVTLRCSPRSGDLSVYWYQQSLDQGLQFLIQYYNGEERAKGNILERFSAQQFPDLHSELNLSSLELGDSALYFCASSVVGVWADTQYFGPGTRLTVL.

The rearrangement uses TRBV9 and TRBJ1-2, with D possibly being TRBD1 (5 bases). Germline CDR1 reads SGDLS; CDR2 reads YYNGEE. Trimming took off 3 bases at V and 2 bases at J, with 14 bases between the two ends. The CDR3 has 15 amino acids. CDR3 in amino acids: CASSGTGRLNYGYTF. The CDR3 DNA is TGTGCCAGCAGCGGCACAGGACGGTTGAACTATGGCTACACCTTC.

The chain couples TRBV29-1 to TRBJ2-7; D gene ambiguous. The germline gives CDR1 SQVTM, CDR2 ANQGSEA. CDR3 size: 12 residues. With 4 bases removed from V and 0 bases from J, the gap between germline ends came to 7 bases. For the CDR3, the DNA is TGCAGCGTTGCAACCGGCTCCTACGAGCAGTACTTC. It translates to CSVATGSYEQYF.

The V and J genes are TRBV14 and TRBJ2-5; no definite D call. CDR1 is SGHDN, CDR2 FVKESK, per germline. Between the trimmed V and J ends, which lost 1 base and 2 bases, there was a span of 5 bases. CDR3 length equals 13 residues. The CDR3 spells CASSQAWQETQYF. In DNA, the CDR3 is TGTGCCAGCAGCCAAGCTTGGCAAGAGACCCAGTACTTC.

This clone came up a few times. The CDR3 nucleotides are TGTGCCAGCAGCCGGGGGGCTCAAGCTTACAATGAGCAGTTCTTC. It yields the protein CASSRGAQAYNEQFF. This chain uses TRBV16 with TRBJ2-1; D may match TRBD1 or TRBD2 (6 bases each). CDR3 length equals 15 residues. The germline V and J ends were trimmed by 4 bases and 4 bases, with 14 bases remaining between them. Germline CDR1 is KGHSY and CDR2 is FQNENV.